Following are 30 T cell receptor beta chains from one sample sequenced in a study of blood T cell repertoires in COVID-19. Clones were read by immunoSEQ multiplex PCR, and TCRdb kept only the in-frame ones, dropping some. Altogether about 120,000 clones are present, around three quarters being singletons, with the ten largest covering under 5%. The sample consisted of peripheral blood. The source is a woman older than 75 with acute or convalescent COVID-19.

This clone was picked up a small number of times. The genes are TRBV12-5 and TRBJ1-3; D is perhaps TRBD1 (5 bases). Trimming took 1 base from V and 0 from J, leaving 7 bases between them. The CDR3 length is 15 residues. The germline CDR1 and CDR2 sequences are LGHNT and FRNRAP. The DNA of the CDR3 is TGTGCTAGTGGTTTGGGACAGTTCTCTGGAAACACCATATATTTT. It translates to CASGLGQFSGNTIYF.

The chain is built from TRBV5-1 and TRBJ2-7; D is undetermined. CDR3 length: 13 residues. V was trimmed by 0 bases and J by 6 bases, leaving 10 bases between them. CDR1 is SGHRS, CDR2 YFSETQ, per germline. As DNA, the CDR3 is TGCGCCAGCAGCTTGGGGGTCCCTAGCGAGCAGTACTTC. Amino acids: CASSLGVPSEQYF. Variable domain in full (rest from reference TRBV5-1 and TRBJ2-7): KAGVTQTPRYLIKTRGQQVTLSCSPISGHRSVSWYQQTPGQGLQFLFEYFSETQRNKGNFPGRFSGRQFSNSRSEMNVSTLELGDSALYLCASSLGVPSEQYFGPGTRLTVT.

The rearrangement joins TRBV5-6 to TRBJ2-7; TRBD1 matches at 7 bases. V shed 2 bases, J shed 9 bases, and the junction held 17 bases outside the gene matches. Germline V CDR1 and CDR2: SGHDT, YYEEEE. The CDR3 loop spans 16 amino acids. CDR3 in DNA: TGTGCCAGCAGCTTCCCGACAGGACAGGCTACTACGAGGCAGTACTTC. It yields the protein CASSFPTGQATTRQYF. Based on the CDR3 plus reference TRBV5-6 and TRBJ2-7, the full variable domain is DAGVTQSPTHLIKTRGQQVTLRCSPKSGHDTVSWYQQALGQGPQFIFQYYEEEERQRGNFPDRFSGHQFPNYSSELNVNALLLGDSALYLCASSFPTGQATTRQYFGPGTRLTVT.

This rearrangement joins TRBV11-2 to TRBJ2-7; TRBD2 is a possible D gene (6 bases). V lost 2 bases to trimming and J lost 4 bases, with 27 bases between them. The V gene's germline CDR1 is SGHAT and CDR2 FQNNGV. This CDR3 region has 19 residues. The CDR3 region is CASSLSLLLIGGVGYEQYF. CDR3 bases: TGTGCCAGCAGCTTAAGTTTACTTTTAATTGGCGGGGTCGGTTACGAGCAGTACTTC.

The chain joins TRBV5-4 to TRBJ2-2, with D perhaps matching TRBD2 (6 bases). This CDR3 is 16 amino acids long. V was clipped by 4 bases and J by 2 bases, with 15 bases between them. Germline-derived CDR1 and CDR2 are SGHNT and YYREEE (reference sequence). The CDR3 protein is CASSRRGGLNTGELFF. CDR3 nucleotides: TGTGCCAGCAGCCGGCGGGGCGGCCTCAACACCGGGGAGCTGTTTTTT.

The chain couples TRBV19 to TRBJ1-5, with TRBD1 identical over 9 bases. The germline V gene encodes CDR1 LNHDA and CDR2 SQIVND (reference sequence). Trimming at V came to 6 bases and at J to 9 bases, leaving 12 bases not matched to a gene. This CDR3 has 15 residues. The CDR3 loop is CASSALGQGRGPQHF. In nucleotides, the CDR3 is TGTGCCAGTAGCGCCTTAGGACAGGGGAGGGGGCCCCAGCATTTT.

This clone has only a few counts. This chain uses TRBV2 with TRBJ1-1; D call uncertain. Germline CDR1 reads SNHLY; CDR2 reads FYNNEI. Trimming took 10 bases from V and 4 from J, leaving 16 bases between them. The CDR3 covers 13 residues. The CDR3 is CATCGEVGTEAFF. The CDR3 DNA is TGTGCCACCTGTGGGGAGGTCGGCACTGAAGCTTTCTTT.

The chain links TRBV6-7 to TRBJ1-5; D might be TRBD1 (5 bases). TRBV6-7 belongs to the ORF category, with a function that is uncertain. V lost 2 bases and J 9 bases, leaving 23 bases between the germline ends. The CDR3 has 17 amino acids. CDR3 sequence (DNA): TGTGCCAGCAGTTACCAGTTAAAAGGACGGGGGTGGGGGCCCCAGCATTTT. Translating gives CASSYQLKGRGWGPQHF.

The chain couples TRBV5-6 to TRBJ1-5; D possibly corresponds to TRBD1 (6 bases). This CDR3 contains 14 residues. The germline V gene encodes CDR1 SGHDT and CDR2 YYEEEE. V was pared by 4 bases and J by 5 bases, with 13 bases between. CDR3 in amino acids: CASSLGQFHQPQHF. The DNA of the CDR3 is TGTGCCAGCAGCCTTGGACAGTTTCATCAGCCCCAGCATTTT.

The rearrangement links TRBV7-6 to TRBJ2-1; 13 bases are a match to TRBD2. In germline, CDR1 is SGHVS, CDR2 FNYEAQ. V was pared by 5 bases and J by 9 bases, with 7 bases of the junction left unmatched. CDR3 size: 15 residues. The DNA of the CDR3 is TGTGCCAGCAGCGCAACTAGCGGGGGGGATAGTGAGCAGTTCTTC. It codes for CASSATSGGDSEQFF.

The rearrangement links TRBV11-2 to TRBJ2-3; D might be TRBD2 (6 bases). The V gene's germline CDR1 is SGHAT and CDR2 FQNNGV. This CDR3 has 15 residues. Deletions cut 5 bases from V and 3 bases from J, with 15 bases between. The CDR3 spells CASSPGGRSTDTQYF. In DNA form, the CDR3 reads TGTGCCAGCAGCCCTGGAGGGAGAAGTACAGATACGCAGTATTTT.

The V gene is TRBV7-2, the J gene TRBJ2-7; 9 positions agree with TRBD2. The CDR3 covers 14 residues. V was clipped by 6 bases and J by 4 bases; unmatched bases: 7. The germline V gene has CDR1 SGHTA and CDR2 FQGNSA. The CDR3 DNA follows: TGTGCCAGCAGTCTAGACGCGGGGGGGTACGAGCAGTACTTC. Translating it yields CASSLDAGGYEQYF.

This clone is a singleton in its sample. This sequence joins TRBV11-2 and TRBJ2-3, with 9 bases fitting TRBD2. CDR1 is SGHAT and CDR2 is FQNNGV in the germline V gene. The V and J ends lost 1 base and 4 bases, in that order; junction bases with no gene match: 6. The length of the CDR3 is 16 residues. In nucleotides, the CDR3 is TGTGCCAGCAGCTTAGTGGTGGCTAGCGGGGCAGATACGCAGTATTTT. This codes for CASSLVVASGADTQYF.

This chain joins TRBV3-1 (or the pseudogene TRBV3-2) and TRBJ2-3; D uncertain. CDR1 and CDR2 (germline): LGHDT, YNNKEL (reference sequence). This CDR3 spans 15 amino acids. Deletions cut 0 bases from V and 5 bases from J, with 12 bases between. In DNA form, the CDR3 reads TGTGCCAGCAGCCAAGATCTGATAGTGGTAGATACGCAGTATTTT. Translated: CASSQDLIVVDTQYF.

This sequence joins TRBV28 and TRBJ1-4; 10 nucleotides align to TRBD1. The J segment lost 8 bases and the V segment lost 6 bases, leaving 6 bases of the junction unmatched. CDR1 and CDR2 (germline): MDHEN, SYDVKM. The CDR3 extends over 14 amino acids. The CDR3 reads CASSSGTGDEKLFF. For the CDR3, the DNA is TGTGCCAGCAGCTCCGGGACAGGGGACGAAAAACTGTTTTTT.

The genes are TRBV28 and TRBJ1-2, with D perhaps TRBD1 (5 bases). The V end lost 3 bases, the J end lost 3 bases, and 8 bases lay between the germline ends. The length of the CDR3 is 13 residues. The V gene's germline CDR1 is MDHEN and CDR2 SYDVKM. CDR3 sequence reads: CASSFSGHYGYTF. CDR3 nucleotide sequence: TGTGCCAGCAGTTTTTCAGGGCACTATGGCTACACCTTC.

The gene calls are TRBV24-1 and TRBJ1-3; perhaps TRBD1 as D (6 bases). This CDR3 spans 18 amino acids. The germline V gene has CDR1 KGHDR and CDR2 SFDVKD. V gave up 1 base and J gave up 0 bases, with 15 bases separating them. This CDR3 is CATSDFYRAGSSGNTIYF. DNA of the CDR3: TGTGCCACCAGTGATTTTTACAGGGCAGGGTCCTCTGGAAACACCATATATTTT.

The chain uses TRBV7-9 and TRBJ1-1; possibly TRBD1 for D (6 bases). With 7 bases removed from V and 9 bases from J, the gap between germline ends came to 18 bases. The V gene's germline CDR1 is SEHNR and CDR2 FQNEAQ (reference sequence). The CDR3 is made up of 13 amino acids. CDR3 bases: TGTGCCAGCATCGAAGATCCAGGGGTTAAAGCTTTCTTT. Protein sequence: CASIEDPGVKAFF.

This clone was seen more than once but under ten times. J is TRBJ2-6 and V is TRBV30; D unclear. V lost 7 bases and J 0 bases, leaving 10 bases between the germline ends. This CDR3 region has 14 residues. Per the germline V gene, CDR1 is GTSNPN and CDR2 is SVGIG (reference sequence). The CDR3 spells CASRHRSGANVLTF. For the CDR3, the DNA is TGTGCCTCTCGACACCGCTCTGGGGCCAACGTCCTGACTTTC.

The V call is TRBV7-9, the J call TRBJ1-1, with D possibly being TRBD1 (5 bases). The CDR3 runs 13 residues. Trimming shortened V by 5 bases and J by 4 bases, and 11 bases separated the two germline ends. Germline CDR1 is SEHNR and CDR2 is FQNEAQ (reference sequence). The CDR3 loop is CASSLTVSTEAFF. The CDR3 DNA is TGTGCCAGCAGCCTGACAGTGAGCACTGAAGCTTTCTTT.

The chain employs TRBV7-2 and TRBJ2-4, with a weak D call TRBD2 (6 bases). The germline V gene has CDR1 SGHTA and CDR2 FQGNSA. The CDR3 loop spans 13 amino acids. The ends were cut back, 3 bases at V and 7 bases at J, with 10 bases in the middle. CDR3 nucleotides: TGTGCCAGCAGCTTCGAGGGAGGCAACATTCAGTACTTC. Encoded protein: CASSFEGGNIQYF.

The chain combines TRBV6-5 with TRBJ2-3; D call uncertain. V was shortened by 4 bases and J by 0 bases, with 5 bases between the two germline ends. There are 13 residues in the CDR3. Germline V CDR1 and CDR2: MNHEY, SVGAGI. The CDR3 here is CASSSISTDTQYF. In DNA, the CDR3 is TGTGCCAGCAGTTCCATTAGCACAGATACGCAGTATTTT.

The rearrangement links TRBV7-8 to TRBJ2-1; 9 bases are a match to TRBD1. J lost 2 bases, V lost 5 bases, and 4 bases had no gene match. This CDR3 comprises 15 residues. The germline gives CDR1 SGHVS, CDR2 FQNEAQ. The CDR3 spells CASSLGQGTYNEQFF. The CDR3 DNA reads TGTGCCAGCAGCCTTGGACAGGGGACCTACAATGAGCAGTTCTTC.

In DNA, the CDR3 is TGTGCCAGCAGTATCGCTAGGACTAGTAGCGAGCAGTACTTC. This gives the protein CASSIARTSSEQYF. The chain employs TRBV27 and TRBJ2-7; 7 bases are a match to TRBD2. This CDR3 spans 14 amino acids. The V and J ends lost 5 bases and 6 bases, in that order; junction bases with no gene match: 10. Germline V gives CDR1 MNHEY, CDR2 SMNVEV (reference sequence).

The CDR3 loop reads CASSTKQGAGEKLFF. DNA for the CDR3: TGTGCCAGCAGCACGAAACAGGGGGCGGGTGAAAAACTGTTTTTT. The chain has TRBV5-4 and TRBJ1-4, with 9 bases lining up with TRBD1. Per the germline V gene, CDR1 is SGHNT and CDR2 is YYREEE (reference sequence). J gave up 7 bases and V 4 bases, and 8 bases lay outside the gene matches. This CDR3 spans 15 amino acids. Based on the CDR3 plus reference TRBV5-4 and TRBJ1-4, the full variable domain is ETGVTQSPTHLIKTRGQQVTLRCSSQSGHNTVSWYQQALGQGPQFIFQYYREEENGRGNFPPRFSGLQFPNYSSELNVNALELDDSALYLCASSTKQGAGEKLFFGSGTQLSVL.

The V call is TRBV6-5, the J call TRBJ2-1; 12 nucleotides line up with TRBD2. Trimming at V came to 5 bases and at J to 4 bases, leaving 0 bases not matched to a gene. The CDR3 contains 14 residues. CDR1 is MNHEY and CDR2 is SVGAGI in the germline V gene. CDR3 in DNA: TGTGCCAGCAGTACTAGCGGGGGGTACAATGAGCAGTTCTTC. Translating it yields CASSTSGGYNEQFF.

This chain uses TRBV7-6 with TRBJ2-7; D possibly corresponds to TRBD1 (6 bases). Germline CDR1 is SGHVS and CDR2 is FNYEAQ. Trimming took off 5 bases at V and 2 bases at J, with 13 bases between the two ends. The CDR3 totals 14 residues. CDR3 protein: CASSPQTGAYEQYF. The CDR3 DNA reads TGTGCCAGCAGCCCACAGACAGGAGCCTACGAGCAGTACTTC.

This clone was seen once. The genes are TRBV6-2 or TRBV6-3 and TRBJ2-3, with no clear D. This CDR3 contains 14 residues. V gave up 2 bases and J gave up 3 bases, with 9 bases separating them. CDR1 is MNHEY, CDR2 SVGEGT, per germline. The CDR3 sequence is CASSYGRRTDTQYF. CDR3 coding DNA: TGTGCCAGCAGTTACGGTCGGAGAACAGATACGCAGTATTTT.

The chain combines TRBV19 with TRBJ1-2, with D unresolved. The CDR3 is 14 residues long. Per the germline V gene, CDR1 is LNHDA and CDR2 is SQIVND (reference sequence). Between the trimmed V and J ends, which lost 3 bases and 5 bases, there was a span of 13 bases. The CDR3 here is CASSMGSQLYGYTF. CDR3 coding DNA: TGTGCCAGTAGTATGGGCAGCCAATTATATGGCTACACCTTC.

The chain recombines TRBV11-2 with TRBJ1-2; a weak D match, TRBD1 (5 bases). Between the trimmed V and J ends, which lost 1 base and 7 bases, there was a span of 10 bases. Germline V lookup: CDR1 SGHAT, CDR2 FQNNGV. This CDR3 has 13 residues. The CDR3 is CASSLAQGSGYTF. CDR3 bases: TGTGCCAGCAGCTTAGCTCAGGGAAGTGGCTACACCTTC.